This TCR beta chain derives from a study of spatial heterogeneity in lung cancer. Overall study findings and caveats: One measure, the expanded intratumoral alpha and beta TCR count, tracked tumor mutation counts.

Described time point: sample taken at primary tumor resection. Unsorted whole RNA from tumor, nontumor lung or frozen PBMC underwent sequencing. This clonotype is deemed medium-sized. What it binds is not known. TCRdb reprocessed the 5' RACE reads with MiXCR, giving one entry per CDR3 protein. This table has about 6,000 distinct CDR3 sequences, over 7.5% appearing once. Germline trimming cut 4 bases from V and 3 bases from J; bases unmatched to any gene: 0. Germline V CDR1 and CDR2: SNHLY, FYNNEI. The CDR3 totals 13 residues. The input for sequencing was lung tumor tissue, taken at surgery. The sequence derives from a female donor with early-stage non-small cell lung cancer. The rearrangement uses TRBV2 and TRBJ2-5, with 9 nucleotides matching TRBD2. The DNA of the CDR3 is TGTGCCAGCAGTGGACTAGCGGAAGAGACCCAGTACTTC. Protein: CASSGLAEETQYF.